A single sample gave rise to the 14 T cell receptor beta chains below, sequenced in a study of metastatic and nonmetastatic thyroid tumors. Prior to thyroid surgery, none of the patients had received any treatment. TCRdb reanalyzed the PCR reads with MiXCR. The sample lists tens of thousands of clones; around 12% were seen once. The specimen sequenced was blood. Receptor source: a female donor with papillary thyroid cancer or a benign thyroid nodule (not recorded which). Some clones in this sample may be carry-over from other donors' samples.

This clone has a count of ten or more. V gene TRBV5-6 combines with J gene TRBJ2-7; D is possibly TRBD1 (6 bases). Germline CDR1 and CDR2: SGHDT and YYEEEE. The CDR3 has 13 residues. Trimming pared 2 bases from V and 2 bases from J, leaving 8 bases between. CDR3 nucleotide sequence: TGTGCCAGCAGCTTCAGGGGAACCTACGAGCAGTACTTC. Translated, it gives CASSFRGTYEQYF.

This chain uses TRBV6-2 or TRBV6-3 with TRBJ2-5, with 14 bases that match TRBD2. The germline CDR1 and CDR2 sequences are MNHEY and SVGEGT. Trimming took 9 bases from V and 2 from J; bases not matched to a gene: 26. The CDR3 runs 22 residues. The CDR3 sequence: CASISRAGLAGVPTSRQETQYF. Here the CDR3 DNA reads TGTGCCAGTATTTCTCGAGCGGGACTAGCGGGAGTCCCTACTTCCAGACAAGAGACCCAGTACTTC.

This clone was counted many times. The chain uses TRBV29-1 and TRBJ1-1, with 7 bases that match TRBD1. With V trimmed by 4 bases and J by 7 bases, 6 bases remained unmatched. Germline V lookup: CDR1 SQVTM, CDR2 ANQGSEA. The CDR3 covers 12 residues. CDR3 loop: CSVGQGYNEAFF. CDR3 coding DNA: TGCAGCGTTGGACAGGGCTATAATGAAGCTTTCTTT.

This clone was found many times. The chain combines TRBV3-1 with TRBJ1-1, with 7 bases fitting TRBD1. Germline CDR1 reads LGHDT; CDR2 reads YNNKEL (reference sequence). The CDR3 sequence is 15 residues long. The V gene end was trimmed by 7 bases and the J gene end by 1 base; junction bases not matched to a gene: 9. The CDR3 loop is CASTVPGGPNTEAFF. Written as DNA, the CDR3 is TGTGCCAGCACCGTACCAGGGGGACCGAACACTGAAGCTTTCTTT.

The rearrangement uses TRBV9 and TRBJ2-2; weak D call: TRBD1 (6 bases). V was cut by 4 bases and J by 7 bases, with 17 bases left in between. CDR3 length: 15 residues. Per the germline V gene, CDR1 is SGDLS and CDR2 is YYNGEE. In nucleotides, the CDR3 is TGTGCCAGCAGCTCACTTGGGACATCAGGCGGGGAGCTGTTTTTT. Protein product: CASSSLGTSGGELFF.

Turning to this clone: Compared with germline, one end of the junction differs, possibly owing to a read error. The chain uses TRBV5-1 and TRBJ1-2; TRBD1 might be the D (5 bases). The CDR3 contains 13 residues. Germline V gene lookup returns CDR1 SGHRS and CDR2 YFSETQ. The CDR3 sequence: CASSTTVSYGYTF. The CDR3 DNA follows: TGCGCCAGCAGCACGACAGTAAGCTATGGATACACCTTC.

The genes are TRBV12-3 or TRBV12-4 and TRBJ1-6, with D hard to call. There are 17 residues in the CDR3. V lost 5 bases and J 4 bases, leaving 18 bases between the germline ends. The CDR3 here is CASSGMAVFSYNSPLHF. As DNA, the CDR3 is TGTGCCAGCAGTGGGATGGCGGTCTTCTCGTATAATTCACCCCTCCACTTT.

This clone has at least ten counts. The CDR3 DNA sequence: TGTGCCAGCAGCCCCGAAGGGCCCTACGAGCAGTACTTC. Translated: CASSPEGPYEQYF. The chain carries TRBV5-4 and TRBJ2-7; the D is unclear. Germline loops: CDR1 SGHNT, CDR2 YYREEE (reference sequence). The CDR3 length is 13 residues. The germline V and J ends were trimmed by 4 bases and 2 bases, with 10 bases remaining between them.

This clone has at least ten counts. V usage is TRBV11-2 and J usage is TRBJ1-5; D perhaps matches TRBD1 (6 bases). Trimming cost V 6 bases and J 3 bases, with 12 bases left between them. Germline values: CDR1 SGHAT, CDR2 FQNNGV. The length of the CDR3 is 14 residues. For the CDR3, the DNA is TGTGCCAGCAGACCTACAGGGCCCAATCAGCCCCAGCATTTT. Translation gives CASRPTGPNQPQHF.

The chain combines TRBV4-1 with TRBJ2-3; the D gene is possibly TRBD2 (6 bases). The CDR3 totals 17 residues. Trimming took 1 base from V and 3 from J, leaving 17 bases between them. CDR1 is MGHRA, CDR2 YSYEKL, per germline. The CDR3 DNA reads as TGCGCCAGCAGCCAAGGGTACCCTTGGGGGGATACAGATACGCAGTATTTT. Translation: CASSQGYPWGDTDTQYF.

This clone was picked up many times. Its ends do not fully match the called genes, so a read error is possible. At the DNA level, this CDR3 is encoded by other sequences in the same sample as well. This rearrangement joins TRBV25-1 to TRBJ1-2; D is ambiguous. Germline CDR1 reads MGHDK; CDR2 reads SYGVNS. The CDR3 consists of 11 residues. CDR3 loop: CASSETYGYTF. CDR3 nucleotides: TGTGCCAGCAGTGAGACCTATGGCTACACCTTT.

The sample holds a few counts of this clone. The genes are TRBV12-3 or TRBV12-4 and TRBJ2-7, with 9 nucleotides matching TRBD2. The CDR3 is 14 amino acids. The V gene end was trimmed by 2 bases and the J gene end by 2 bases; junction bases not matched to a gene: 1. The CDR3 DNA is TGTGCCAGCAGTTTATCTAGCGGGGCCTACGAGCAGTACTTC. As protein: CASSLSSGAYEQYF.

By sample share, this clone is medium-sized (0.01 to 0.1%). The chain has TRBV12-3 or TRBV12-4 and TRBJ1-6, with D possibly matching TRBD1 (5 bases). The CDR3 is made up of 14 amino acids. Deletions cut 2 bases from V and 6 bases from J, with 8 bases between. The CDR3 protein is CASSLSGANSPLHF. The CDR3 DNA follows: TGTGCCAGCAGTTTATCCGGGGCTAATTCACCCCTCCACTTT.

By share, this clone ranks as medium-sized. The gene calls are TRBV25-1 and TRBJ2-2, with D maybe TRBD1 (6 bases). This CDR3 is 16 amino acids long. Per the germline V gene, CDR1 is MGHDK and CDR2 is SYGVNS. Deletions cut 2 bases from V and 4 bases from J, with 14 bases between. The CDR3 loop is CASSETAGDPTGELFF. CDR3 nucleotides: TGTGCCAGCAGTGAAACGGCAGGGGACCCCACCGGGGAGCTGTTTTTT.